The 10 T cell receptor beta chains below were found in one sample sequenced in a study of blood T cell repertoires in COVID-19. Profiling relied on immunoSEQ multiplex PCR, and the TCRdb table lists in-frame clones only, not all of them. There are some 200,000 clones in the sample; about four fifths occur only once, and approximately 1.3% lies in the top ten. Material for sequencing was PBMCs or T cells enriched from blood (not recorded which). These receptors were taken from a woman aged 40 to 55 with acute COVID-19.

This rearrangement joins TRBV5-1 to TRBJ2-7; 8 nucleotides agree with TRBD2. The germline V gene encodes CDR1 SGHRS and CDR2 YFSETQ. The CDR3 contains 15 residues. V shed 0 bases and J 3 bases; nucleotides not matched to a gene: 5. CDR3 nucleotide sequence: TGCGCCAGCAGCTTGGAAACTAGCGGCCGCTACGAGCAGTACTTC. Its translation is CASSLETSGRYEQYF.

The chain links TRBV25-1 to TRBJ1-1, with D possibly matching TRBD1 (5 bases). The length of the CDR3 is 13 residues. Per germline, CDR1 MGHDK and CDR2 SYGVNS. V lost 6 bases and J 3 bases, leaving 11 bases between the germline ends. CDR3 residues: CASSLSGYTEAFF. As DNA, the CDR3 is TGTGCCAGCAGCTTATCAGGGTACACTGAAGCTTTCTTT. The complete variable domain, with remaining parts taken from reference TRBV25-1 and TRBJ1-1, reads EADIYQTPRYLVIGTGKKITLECSQTMGHDKMYWYQQDPGMELHLIHYSYGVNSTEKGDLSSESTVSRIRTEHFPLTLESARPSHTSQYLCASSLSGYTEAFFGQGTRLTVV.

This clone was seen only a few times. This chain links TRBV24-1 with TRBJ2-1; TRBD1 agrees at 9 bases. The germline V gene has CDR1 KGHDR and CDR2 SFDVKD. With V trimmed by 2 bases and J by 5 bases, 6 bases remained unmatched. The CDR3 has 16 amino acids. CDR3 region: CATSDSGTGKNNEQFF. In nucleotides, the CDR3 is TGTGCCACCAGTGATTCCGGGACAGGGAAGAACAATGAGCAGTTCTTC.

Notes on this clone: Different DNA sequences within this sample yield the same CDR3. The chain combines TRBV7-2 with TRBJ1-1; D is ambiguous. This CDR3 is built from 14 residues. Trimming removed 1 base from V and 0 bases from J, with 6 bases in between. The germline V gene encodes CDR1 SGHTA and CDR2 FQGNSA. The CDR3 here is CASSLGLLNTEAFF. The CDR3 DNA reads TGTGCCAGCAGCTTAGGTCTCTTGAACACTGAAGCTTTCTTT.

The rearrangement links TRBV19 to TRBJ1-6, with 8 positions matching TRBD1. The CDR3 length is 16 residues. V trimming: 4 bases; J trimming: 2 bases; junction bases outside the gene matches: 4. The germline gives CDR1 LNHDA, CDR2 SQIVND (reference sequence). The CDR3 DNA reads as TGTGCCAGTAGTACAGCGGACAGGGCCTATAATTCACCCCTCCACTTT. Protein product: CASSTADRAYNSPLHF.

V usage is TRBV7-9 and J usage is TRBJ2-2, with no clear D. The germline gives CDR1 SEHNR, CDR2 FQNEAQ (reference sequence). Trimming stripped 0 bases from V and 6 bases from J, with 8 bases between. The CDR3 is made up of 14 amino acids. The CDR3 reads CASSLALAAGELFF. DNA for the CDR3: TGTGCCAGCAGCTTAGCGCTCGCGGCCGGGGAGCTGTTTTTT.

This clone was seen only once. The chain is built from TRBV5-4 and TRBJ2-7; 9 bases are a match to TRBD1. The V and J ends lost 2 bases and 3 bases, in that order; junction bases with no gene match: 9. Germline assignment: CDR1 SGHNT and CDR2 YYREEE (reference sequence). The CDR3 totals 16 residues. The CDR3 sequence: CASSFDPGQGHYEQYF. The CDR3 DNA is TGTGCCAGCAGCTTTGATCCGGGACAGGGACACTACGAGCAGTACTTC.

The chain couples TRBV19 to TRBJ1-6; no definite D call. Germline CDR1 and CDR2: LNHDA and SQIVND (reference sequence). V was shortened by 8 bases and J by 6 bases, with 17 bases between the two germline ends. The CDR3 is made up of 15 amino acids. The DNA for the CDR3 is TGTGCCAGTCGGAACCTGGTGAGCGGTAATTCACCCCTCCACTTT. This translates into CASRNLVSGNSPLHF.

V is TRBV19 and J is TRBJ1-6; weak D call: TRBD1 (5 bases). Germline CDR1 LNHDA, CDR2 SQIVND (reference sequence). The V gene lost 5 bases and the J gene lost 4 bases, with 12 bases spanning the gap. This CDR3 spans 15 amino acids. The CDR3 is CASSSGTEYNSPLHF. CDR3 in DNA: TGTGCCAGTAGTTCCGGGACTGAGTATAATTCACCCCTCCACTTT.

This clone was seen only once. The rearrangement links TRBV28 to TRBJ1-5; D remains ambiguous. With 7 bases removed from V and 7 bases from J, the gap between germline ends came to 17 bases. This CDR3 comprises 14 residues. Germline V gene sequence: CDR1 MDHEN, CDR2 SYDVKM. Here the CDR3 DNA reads TGTGCCAGCACACCCGGATCGGGGAACCAGCCCCAGCATTTT. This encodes CASTPGSGNQPQHF.